The 5 T cell receptor beta chains below all came from one sample that was sequenced in a study of immune evolution from preneoplasia to lung adenocarcinoma. Assay: immunoSEQ multiplex PCR; the TCRdb copy retains only in-frame clones and omits some. This sample carries around 6,000 clones, roughly 75% of them seen once, and the ten largest clones take about 10%. Input material: FFPE lung adenocarcinoma in situ tissue. These receptors all stem from a donor at least 70 years old with lung adenocarcinoma.

In the case of this clone: The junction and the germline gene differ at one end; a read error may be behind it. Other DNA sequences in the same sample also yield this CDR3. The chain couples TRBV10-3 to TRBJ2-1, with D unclear. CDR3 length equals 15 residues. The germline gives CDR1 ENHRY, CDR2 SYGVKD. The CDR3 sequence: CAISDPGLSYNEQFF. Written as DNA, the CDR3 is TGTGCCATCAGTGACCCCGGGCTCTCCTACAATGAGCAATTCTTC.

The rearrangement links TRBV4-1 to TRBJ1-1; no firm D call. V lost 0 bases and J lost 5, with 13 bases in between. Germline-derived CDR1 and CDR2 are MGHRA and YSYEKL. This CDR3 comprises 15 residues. CDR3 sequence: CASSQDPGVGTEAFF. In DNA, the CDR3 is TGCGCCAGCAGCCAAGATCCGGGAGTGGGGACTGAAGCTTTCTTT.

The chain is built from TRBV6-1 and TRBJ2-7; D is unresolved. The CDR3 loop spans 11 amino acids. Trimming left V 5 bases short and J 8 bases short, with 10 bases between. The germline CDR1 and CDR2 sequences are MNHNS and SASEGT. The CDR3 protein is CASSYDYQQYF. The CDR3 bases are TGTGCCAGCAGTTACGATTACCAGCAGTACTTC.

This chain links TRBV5-4 with TRBJ2-3, with 9 bases lining up with TRBD1. V shed 4 bases and J 6 bases; nucleotides not matched to a gene: 3. The CDR3 is 13 residues long. Per germline, CDR1 SGHNT and CDR2 YYREEE (reference sequence). Written as DNA, the CDR3 is TGTGCCAGCAGCACCGGGACAGGGGATACGCAGTATTTT. It specifies CASSTGTGDTQYF.

In DNA, the CDR3 is TGTGCCAGCAGGCATCAGGGAGTCCTGGGCGAAAAACTGTTTTTT. This translates into CASRHQGVLGEKLFF. This chain joins TRBV2 and TRBJ1-4; possible D gene TRBD1, 5 bases. Per the germline V gene, CDR1 is SNHLY and CDR2 is FYNNEI. This CDR3 has 15 residues. V was shortened by 6 bases and J by 8 bases, with 19 bases between the two germline ends.